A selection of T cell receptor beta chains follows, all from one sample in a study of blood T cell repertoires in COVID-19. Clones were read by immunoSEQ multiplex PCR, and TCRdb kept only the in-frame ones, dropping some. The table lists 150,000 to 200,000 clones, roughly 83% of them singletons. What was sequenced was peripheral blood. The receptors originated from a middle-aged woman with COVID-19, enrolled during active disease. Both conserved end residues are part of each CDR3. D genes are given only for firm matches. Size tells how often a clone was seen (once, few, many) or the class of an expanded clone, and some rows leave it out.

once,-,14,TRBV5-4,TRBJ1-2,TGTGCCAGCAGTCAGACGGCGGGGCCCTATGGCTACACCTTC,CASSQTAGPYGYTF
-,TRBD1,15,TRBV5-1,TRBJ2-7,TGCGCCAGCAGCGGAGGGACAGGGGGTCGTGGGGAGCAGTACTTC,CASSGGTGGRGEQYF
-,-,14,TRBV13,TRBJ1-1,TGTGCCAGCAGCTTTGATCCACCAACGGGGGAAGCTTTCTTT,CASSFDPPTGEAFF
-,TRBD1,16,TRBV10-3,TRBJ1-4,TGTGCCATCAGTGAGGGGGGGACAGGTGCTAATGAAAAACTGTTTTTT,CAISEGGTGANEKLFF
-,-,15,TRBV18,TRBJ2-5,TGTGCCAGCTCCCCTAACAGGGTCTCTCAAGAGACCCAGTACTTC,CASSPNRVSQETQYF
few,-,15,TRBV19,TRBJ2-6,TGTGCCAGTAGTACAGGGTGGGCTGGGGCCAACGTCCTGACTTTC,CASSTGWAGANVLTF
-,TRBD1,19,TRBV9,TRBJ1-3,TGTGCCAGCAGCGTCGAGGGGGTGACAGGGGGTGAGTCTGGAAACACCATATATTTT,CASSVEGVTGGESGNTIYF
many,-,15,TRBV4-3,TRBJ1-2,TGCGCCAGCAGCCAAGACGCAGGGATAGGCTATGGCTACACCTTC,CASSQDAGIGYGYTF
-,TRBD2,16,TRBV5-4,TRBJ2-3,TGTGCCAGCAGTTTAGGGACTAGTAGAACCACAGATACGCAGTATTTT,CASSLGTSRTTDTQYF
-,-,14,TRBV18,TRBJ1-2,TGTGCCAGCTCACCACCGACTCCCCCCTATGGCTACACCTTC,CASSPPTPPYGYTF
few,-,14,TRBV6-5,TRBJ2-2,TGTGCCAGCAAGGAGGGGGCGCGAACCGGGGAGCTGTTTTTT,CASKEGARTGELFF
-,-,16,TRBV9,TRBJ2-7,TGTGCCAGCAGCGTAGAGGCCAGCGCTAGCTCCTACGAGCAGTACTTC,CASSVEASASSYEQYF
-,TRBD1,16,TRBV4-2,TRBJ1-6,TGTGCCAGCAGCCAAGACCCGGACAGGGTTTATTCACCCCTCCACTTT,CASSQDPDRVYSPLHF
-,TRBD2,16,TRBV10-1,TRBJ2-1,TGCGCCAGCAGCTTAGGGACTAGCGGTTACAACAATGAGCAGTTCTTC,CASSLGTSGYNNEQFF
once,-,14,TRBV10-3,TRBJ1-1,TGTGCCATCAGCCCCAGTGTTACGAACACTGAAGCTTTCTTT,CAISPSVTNTEAFF
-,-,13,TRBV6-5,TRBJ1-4,TGTGCCAGCAGTTACTCGACAGTAGGGAAACTGTTTTTT,CASSYSTVGKLFF
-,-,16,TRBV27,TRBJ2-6,TGTGCCAGCAGGGGACATTGGGACTCTGGGGCCAACGTCCTGACTTTC,CASRGHWDSGANVLTF
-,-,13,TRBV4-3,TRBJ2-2,TGCGCCAGCAGCCAAGAGAGGGCGGGGGAGCTGTTTTTT,CASSQERAGELFF
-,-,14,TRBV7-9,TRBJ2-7,TGTGCCAGCAGCTTAGATACAGGCGCCTACGAGCAGTACTTC,CASSLDTGAYEQYF
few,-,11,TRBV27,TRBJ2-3,TGTGCCAGCAGTCAGTATAATACGCAGTATTTT,CASSQYNTQYF
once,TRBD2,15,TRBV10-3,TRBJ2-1,TGTGCCATCAGTGAGAGGAGAACGGGAGGAGATGAGCAGTTCTTC,CAISERRTGGDEQFF
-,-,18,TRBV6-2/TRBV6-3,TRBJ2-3,TGTGCCAGCAGTTGGCCGGGACTCAACTTAGGGATCACAGATACGCAGTATTTT,CASSWPGLNLGITDTQYF
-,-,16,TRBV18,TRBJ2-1,TGTGCCAGCTCACCCATGCGGGGCCGTTCCTACAATGAGCAGTTCTTC,CASSPMRGRSYNEQFF
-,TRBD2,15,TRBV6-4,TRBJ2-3,TGTGCCAGCAGTCCAGCGGGGGAGGAAACAGATACGCAGTATTTT,CASSPAGEETDTQYF
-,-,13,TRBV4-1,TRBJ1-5,TGCGCCAGCAGCCCCCCTCGGGGTGGGCCCCAGCATTTT,CASSPPRGGPQHF
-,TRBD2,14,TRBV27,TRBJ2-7,TGTGCCAGCAGTCTTAGGACTAGCGAGGTCGAGCAGTACTTC,CASSLRTSEVEQYF
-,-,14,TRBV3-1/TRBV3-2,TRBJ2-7,TGTGCCAGCAGCCCCGAACTGTGGTTAAAGGAGCAGTACTTC,CASSPELWLKEQYF
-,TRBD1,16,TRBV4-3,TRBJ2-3,TGCGCCAGCAGCCAAGTTCCGCAGGGGGCTACAGATACGCAGTATTTT,CASSQVPQGATDTQYF
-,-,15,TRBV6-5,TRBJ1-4,TGTGCCAGCAGTCAGACGACACTAGATAATGAAAAACTGTTTTTT,CASSQTTLDNEKLFF
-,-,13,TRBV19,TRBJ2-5,TGTGCCAGTAGTCGGACTCGGCGGGAGACCCAGTACTTC,CASSRTRRETQYF
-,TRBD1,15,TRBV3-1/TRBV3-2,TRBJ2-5,TGTGCCAGCAGCCCCGGACAGGGGTCGGTAGAGACCCAGTACTTC,CASSPGQGSVETQYF
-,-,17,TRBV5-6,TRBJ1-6,TGTGCCAGCAGCTTGGGTAGGGGAGGCTTCGATAATTCACCCCTCCACTTT,CASSLGRGGFDNSPLHF
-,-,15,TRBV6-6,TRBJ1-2,TGTGCCAGCGAGGATCGGGGGGCCACTAACTATGGCTACACCTTC,CASEDRGATNYGYTF
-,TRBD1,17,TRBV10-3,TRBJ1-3,TGTGCCATCGCGACAGGGGGGGGGCGGATGCCTGGAAACACCATATATTTT,CAIATGGGRMPGNTIYF
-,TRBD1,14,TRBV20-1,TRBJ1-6,TGCAGTGCTAGTAGGGGGACAGGGCATTCACCCCTCCACTTT,CSASRGTGHSPLHF
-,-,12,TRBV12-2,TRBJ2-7,TGTGCCAACCGGGACAGGACCTACGAGCAGTACTTC,CANRDRTYEQYF
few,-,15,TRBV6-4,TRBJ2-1,TGTGCCAGCAGTGACTCTAACAGGGTAGGACGGGAGCAGTTCTTC,CASSDSNRVGREQFF
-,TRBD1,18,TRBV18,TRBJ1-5,TGTGCCAGCTCACCGTTTATGGCCCGGGACAGAGGCAATCAGCCCCAGCATTTT,CASSPFMARDRGNQPQHF
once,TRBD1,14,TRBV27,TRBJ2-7,TGTGCCAGCAGCCCGGGACAGGGGGGAAACGAGCAGTACTTC,CASSPGQGGNEQYF
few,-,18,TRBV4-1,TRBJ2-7,TGCGCCAGCAGCCTAATCTCCTTTCCTGGGGCAGGCCCCTACGAGCAGTACTTC,CASSLISFPGAGPYEQYF
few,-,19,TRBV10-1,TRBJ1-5,TGCGCCAGCAGTGACACCCCGGGACACCTAAAGTCTAGCAATCAGCCCCAGCATTTT,CASSDTPGHLKSSNQPQHF
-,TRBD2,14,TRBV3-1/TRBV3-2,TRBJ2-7,TGTGCCAGCAGCCCCACTAGCGGGAGCTACGAGCAGTACTTC,CASSPTSGSYEQYF
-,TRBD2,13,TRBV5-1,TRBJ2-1,TGCGCCAGCAGCTCCCTAGCGGGAGATGAGCAGTTCTTC,CASSSLAGDEQFF
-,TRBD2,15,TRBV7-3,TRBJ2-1,TGTGCCAGCAGAATCGCGGGGGGTATTAGCAATGAGCAGTTCTTC,CASRIAGGISNEQFF
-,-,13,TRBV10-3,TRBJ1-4,TGTGCCATCAGACCCGGGTTAGACGAAAAACTGTTTTTT,CAIRPGLDEKLFF
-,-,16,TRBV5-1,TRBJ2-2,TGCGCCAGCAGCTTGGGTCCGGGGTCCGCCACCGGGGAGCTGTTTTTT,CASSLGPGSATGELFF
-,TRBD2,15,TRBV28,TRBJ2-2,TGTGCCAGTACTCCGGGACTAGGGAACACCGGGGAGCTGTTTTTT,CASTPGLGNTGELFF
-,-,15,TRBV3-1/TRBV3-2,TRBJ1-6,TGTGCCAGCAGCCAAGTTGGCAGGGAAGGTTCACCCCTCCACTTT,CASSQVGREGSPLHF
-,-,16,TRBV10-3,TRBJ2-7,TGTGCCATCAGTGACCGAGGACAAGCTCCCAATTTTGAGCAGTACTTC,CAISDRGQAPNFEQYF
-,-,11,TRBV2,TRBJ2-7,TGTGCCAGCAGTGTCACTTACGAGCAGTACTTC,CASSVTYEQYF
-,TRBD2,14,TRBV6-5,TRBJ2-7,TGTGCCAGTCGGCGGGGGGGGGAAGGCTACGAGCAGTACTTC,CASRRGGEGYEQYF
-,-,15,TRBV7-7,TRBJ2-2,TGTGCCAGCAGCTTTCCGGTCAGCGGGACCGGGGAGCTGTTTTTT,CASSFPVSGTGELFF
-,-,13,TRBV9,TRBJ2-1,TGTGCCAGCAGCGTACAAGCGGAAAATGAGCAGTTCTTC,CASSVQAENEQFF
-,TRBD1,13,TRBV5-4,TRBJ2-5,TGTGCCAGCAGCTTCCCGGACAGGGGGACCCAGTACTTC,CASSFPDRGTQYF
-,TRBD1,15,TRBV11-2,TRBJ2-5,TGTGCCAGCAGCCCCGAGACAGGGGGCGGCGAGACCCAGTACTTC,CASSPETGGGETQYF
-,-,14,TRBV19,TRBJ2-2,TGTGCCAGTAGCCTTACTAGCATTACCGGGGAGCTGTTTTTT,CASSLTSITGELFF
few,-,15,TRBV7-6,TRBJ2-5,TGTGCCAGCAGCGCCGCGTTGCGGAGTCAAGAGACCCAGTACTTC,CASSAALRSQETQYF
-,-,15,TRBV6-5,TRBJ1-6,TGTGCCAGCAGTTACTCTTGGCAGGGAAATTCACCCCTCCACTTT,CASSYSWQGNSPLHF
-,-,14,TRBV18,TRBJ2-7,TGTGCCAGCTCACCAGGGGACACCTCCTACGAGCAGTACTTC,CASSPGDTSYEQYF